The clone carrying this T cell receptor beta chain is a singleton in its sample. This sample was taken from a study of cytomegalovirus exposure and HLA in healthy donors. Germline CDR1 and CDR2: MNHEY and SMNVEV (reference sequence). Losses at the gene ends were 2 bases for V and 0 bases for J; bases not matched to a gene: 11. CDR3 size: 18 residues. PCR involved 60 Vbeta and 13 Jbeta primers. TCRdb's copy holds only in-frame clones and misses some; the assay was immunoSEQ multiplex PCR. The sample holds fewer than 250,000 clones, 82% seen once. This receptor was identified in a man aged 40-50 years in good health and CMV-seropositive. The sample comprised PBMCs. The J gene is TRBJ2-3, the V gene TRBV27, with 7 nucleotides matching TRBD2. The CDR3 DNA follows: TGTGCCAGCAGTTTACCCCCTAGCGGAGACTTTAGCACAGATACGCAGTATTTT. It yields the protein CASSLPPSGDFSTDTQYF.